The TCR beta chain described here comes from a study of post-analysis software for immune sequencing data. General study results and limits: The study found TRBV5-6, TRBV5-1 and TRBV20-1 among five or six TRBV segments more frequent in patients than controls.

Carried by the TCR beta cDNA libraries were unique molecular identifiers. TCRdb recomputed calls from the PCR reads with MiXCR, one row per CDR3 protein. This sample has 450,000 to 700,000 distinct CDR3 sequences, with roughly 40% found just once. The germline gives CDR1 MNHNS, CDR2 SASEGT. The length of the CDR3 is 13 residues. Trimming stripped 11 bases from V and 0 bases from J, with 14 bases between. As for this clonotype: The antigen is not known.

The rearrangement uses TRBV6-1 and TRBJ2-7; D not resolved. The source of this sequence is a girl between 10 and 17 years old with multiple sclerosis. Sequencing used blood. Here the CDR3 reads CAAFGDNSYEQYF. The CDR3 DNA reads TGTGCCGCCTTTGGTGACAACTCCTACGAGCAGTACTTC.